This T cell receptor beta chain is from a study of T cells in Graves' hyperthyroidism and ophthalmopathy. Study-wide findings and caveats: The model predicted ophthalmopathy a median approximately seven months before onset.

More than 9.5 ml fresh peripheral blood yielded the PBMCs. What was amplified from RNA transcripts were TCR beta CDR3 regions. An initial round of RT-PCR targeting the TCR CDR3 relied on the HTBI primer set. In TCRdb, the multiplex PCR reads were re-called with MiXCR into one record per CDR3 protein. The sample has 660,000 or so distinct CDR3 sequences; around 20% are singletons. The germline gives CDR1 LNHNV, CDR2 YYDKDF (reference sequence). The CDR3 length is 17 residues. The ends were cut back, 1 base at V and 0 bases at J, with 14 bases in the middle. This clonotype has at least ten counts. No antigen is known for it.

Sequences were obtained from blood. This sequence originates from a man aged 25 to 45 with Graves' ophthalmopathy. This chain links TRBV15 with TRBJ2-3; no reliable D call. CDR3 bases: TGTGCCACCAGCAGAGGGATTACGTTTGGGAGCACAGATACGCAGTATTTT. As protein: CATSRGITFGSTDTQYF.